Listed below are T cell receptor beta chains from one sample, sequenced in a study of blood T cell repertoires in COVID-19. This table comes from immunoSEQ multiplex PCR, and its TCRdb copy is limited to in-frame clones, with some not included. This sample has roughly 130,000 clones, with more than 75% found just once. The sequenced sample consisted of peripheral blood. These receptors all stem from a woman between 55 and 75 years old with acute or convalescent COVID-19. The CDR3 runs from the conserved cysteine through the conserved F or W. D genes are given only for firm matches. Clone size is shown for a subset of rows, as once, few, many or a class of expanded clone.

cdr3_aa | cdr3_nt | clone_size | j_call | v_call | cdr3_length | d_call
CASSQVGRVYGYTF | TGTGCCAGCAGCCAAGTTGGTCGGGTTTATGGCTACACCTTC | - | TRBJ1-2 | TRBV3-1/TRBV3-2 | 14 | -
CATSRRADTQYF | TGTGCCACCAGCAGGAGGGCAGATACGCAGTATTTT | - | TRBJ2-3 | TRBV15 | 12 | -
CASSLDRGSHSPLHF | TGCGCCAGCAGCTTGGACAGGGGATCGCATTCACCCCTCCACTTT | few | TRBJ1-6 | TRBV5-1 | 15 | TRBD1
CASSLGVLDMTGYTF | TGTGCCAGCAGCTTAGGGGTTCTCGACATGACCGGCTACACCTTC | - | TRBJ1-2 | TRBV7-8 | 15 | -
CASSFSWTGGTGELFF | TGTGCCAGCAGCTTTAGTTGGACAGGAGGGACCGGGGAGCTGTTTTTT | - | TRBJ2-2 | TRBV9 | 16 | -
CASSSSGLTNYGYTF | TGTGCCAGCAGCTCATCGGGACTGACAAACTATGGCTACACCTTC | few | TRBJ1-2 | TRBV7-6 | 15 | -
CASSYGTGGEQPQHF | TGTGCCAGCAGTTACGGGACAGGGGGCGAACAGCCCCAGCATTTT | - | TRBJ1-5 | TRBV6-6 | 15 | TRBD1
CASALGGAGEKLFF | TGTGCTAGTGCCTTAGGAGGGGCTGGTGAAAAACTGTTTTTT | once | TRBJ1-4 | TRBV12-5 | 14 | -
CASSPGLGGYNEQFF | TGTGCCAGCAGCCCCGGATTGGGAGGGTACAATGAGCAGTTCTTC | - | TRBJ2-1 | TRBV7-9 | 15 | TRBD2
CASSQDRDYSYTQYF | TGTGCCAGCAGCCAAGATAGGGACTATTCTTATACGCAGTATTTT | few | TRBJ2-3 | TRBV3-1/TRBV3-2 | 15 | TRBD2
CASSENGQKNTEAFF | TGCGCCAGCAGTGAAAATGGACAGAAGAACACTGAAGCTTTCTTT | - | TRBJ1-1 | TRBV10-2 | 15 | -
CASSPRQGDGSPLHF | TGTGCCAGCTCACCAAGACAGGGGGATGGTTCACCCCTCCACTTT | - | TRBJ1-6 | TRBV18 | 15 | TRBD1
CATSNPFRGREETQYF | TGTGCCACCAGCAACCCGTTCCGGGGGAGGGAAGAGACCCAGTACTTC | - | TRBJ2-5 | TRBV15 | 16 | TRBD2
CASSSLSGGYNEQFF | TGTGCCAGCAGTTCCCTATCGGGAGGGTACAATGAGCAGTTCTTC | - | TRBJ2-1 | TRBV6-5 | 15 | TRBD2
CASSLARQGSTNEQFF | TGCGCCAGCAGCTTGGCCAGGCAGGGATCTACCAATGAGCAGTTCTTC | - | TRBJ2-1 | TRBV5-1 | 16 | -
CASSQEEMQGLGPLYGYTF | TGTGCCAGCAGCCAAGAGGAAATGCAGGGGCTTGGCCCCTTATATGGCTACACCTTC | - | TRBJ1-2 | TRBV4-2 | 19 | -
CASSLTSPYGYTF | TGTGCCAGCAGCTTGACTTCCCCCTATGGCTACACCTTC | - | TRBJ1-2 | TRBV7-9 | 13 | -
CASSLGGGISNQPQHF | TGCGCCAGCAGCTTGGGTGGGGGGATTAGCAATCAGCCCCAGCATTTT | - | TRBJ1-5 | TRBV5-1 | 16 | -
CASRRTGTKAFF | TGTGCCAGCAGGCGGACAGGGACCAAAGCTTTCTTT | - | TRBJ1-1 | TRBV2 | 12 | TRBD1
CSVVGGEETQYF | TGCAGCGTTGTCGGGGGAGAAGAGACCCAGTACTTC | - | TRBJ2-5 | TRBV29-1 | 12 | -
CASSPQHRGSGEAFF | TGTGCCAGCAGCCCCCAGCACAGGGGATCGGGTGAAGCTTTCTTT | - | TRBJ1-1 | TRBV3-1/TRBV3-2 | 15 | TRBD1
CAISERQGHGYTF | TGTGCCATCAGTGAGCGACAGGGGCATGGCTACACCTTC | - | TRBJ1-2 | TRBV10-3 | 13 | TRBD1